A single sample gave rise to the 2 T cell receptor beta chains below, sequenced in a study of blood T cells in healthy people across ages. A J-beta primer mix and a sample-barcoded 5' primer were used in a second PCR of about 7 to 11 cycles. TCRdb itself ran the 5' RACE reads through MiXCR, one entry per CDR3 protein. The repertoire includes 750,000 to 1,000,000 distinct CDR3 sequences, about 29% of them detected once, and roughly 10% sits in the top ten. These data also featured in a second study, about T cells of mothers and their children.

Material for sequencing was blood. The receptors come from a woman in her thirties or forties in good health.

There are many counts of this clonotype. The chain employs TRBV6-2 or TRBV6-3 and TRBJ2-7; possibly TRBD1 for D (5 bases). Trimming took off 5 bases at V and 3 bases at J, with 17 bases between the two ends. CDR3 length equals 15 residues. Germline V lookup: CDR1 MNHEY, CDR2 SVGEGT. This CDR3 is CASSGTGPILYEQYF. For the CDR3, the DNA is TGTGCCAGCAGTGGAACAGGTCCCATTCTCTACGAGCAGTACTTC.

This chain links TRBV12-5 with TRBJ2-7; D ambiguous. This CDR3 has 14 amino acids. Trimming removed 9 bases from V and 2 bases from J, with 17 bases in between. Germline lookup yields CDR1 LGHNT and CDR2 FRNRAP. The CDR3 loop reads CARSSPGPPYEQYF. The DNA for the CDR3 is TGTGCTAGATCAAGCCCCGGGCCACCCTACGAGCAGTACTTC.